This T cell receptor (beta chain) was sequenced during a study of OX40 agonist ivuxolimab in advanced cancers. Study details: Ivuxolimab was administered intravenously to patients at 0.01 to 10 mg/kg every 2 weeks. Prior anti-PD-1, anti-PD-L1 or anti-CTLA-4 therapy did not bar entry, and more than 35% had some. Findings and caveats of the study: Partial responders at 0.1-3.0 mg/kg showed near-lowest clonal expansion. Researchers did not establish what antigens the expanded peripheral T cells target.

Points on this clone: Its antigen is unidentified.

The CDR3 consists of 13 residues. Germline lookup yields CDR1 MNHEY and CDR2 SMNVEV (reference sequence). V shed 6 bases and J shed 2 bases, with 10 bases lying between them. Repertoires were generated with immunoSEQ multiplex PCR, while TCRdb's copy carries only in-frame clones and drops some. The sample contains about 40,000 clones, 86% of which appear only once. Sequencing was performed on CD4+ or CD8+ T cells sorted from blood, taken in a trial of the OX40 agonist ivuxolimab. The clonotype comes from an adult with an advanced solid tumor such as melanoma, head and neck, liver or kidney cancer. The chain combines TRBV27 with TRBJ1-1, with a weak D call TRBD1 (5 bases). For the CDR3, the DNA is TGTGCCAGCAGGATAACAGGAAACACTGAAGCTTTCTTT. Its protein is CASRITGNTEAFF.